The sequence of this TCR beta chain was determined in a study of blood T cell repertoires in COVID-19. The sample holds one count of this clone. Sequencing was performed with immunoSEQ multiplex PCR; in TCRdb, only in-frame clones are kept and a portion is missing. Of 250,000 or so clones in the sample, approximately 83% are singletons; the top ten hold under 2.5%. This CDR3 is built from 15 residues. Trimming took 6 bases from V and 2 from J, leaving 14 bases between them. From germline, CDR1 is MNHEY and CDR2 SMNVEV (reference sequence). This receptor was obtained from a woman aged 45-65 years who had recovered from COVID-19. Sequenced input: PBMCs or T cells enriched from blood (not recorded which). The chain recombines TRBV27 with TRBJ1-3; D may be TRBD1 (6 bases). The CDR3 DNA reads as TGTGCCAGCAGGCGTCAGGGGTCGGCTGGAAACACCATATATTTT. Translated, it gives CASRRQGSAGNTIYF.